The subject of this entry is one TCR beta chain. This clonotype occurred once. Which antigen it targets is not known. Base qualities are not at hand, and no much larger clone is one base apart. On its own, one read is weak support. Its CDR3 holds 16 amino acids, cysteine through phenylalanine. Only CDR3 DNA remains: 48 bases, in frame from the first base. CDR1 and CDR2 are drawn from the germline V gene: MNHEY, SVGEGT. V lost 5 bases and J lost 0 bases; the stretch between them is 16 bases long. The ophthalmopathy patients had moderately to severely active disease, with a Clinical Activity Score of 3 or higher, a NOSPECS grade of 4 or higher, and a disease duration of less than 3 months. Patients with other autoimmune diseases, uncontrolled infections, pregnancy or lactation were excluded. Diagnosis was based on clinical symptoms, serum thyroxine, TRAb, thyroid ultrasound and orbital computed tomography. PBMCs were isolated from 10 ml of fresh peripheral blood by Ficoll-Paque density gradient centrifugation. Trizol reagent was used to extract the total RNA, and its quality was then checked on an Agilent 2100 Bioanalyzer.

For repertoire sequencing, TCR beta CDR3 regions were amplified from RNA transcripts. The first round was an RT-PCR using HTBI primers with the Qiagen OneStep RT-PCR kit, and this first round was followed by a second-round multiplex PCR, then size selection and purification. Libraries were sequenced paired-end with 100 bp reads on an Illumina HiSeq2000. The paper's data handling went like this. Reads were processed with SOAPnuke, discarding reads with adapters, uncalled bases, mean Phred below 15, or no exact constant-primer or identifier match. COPE v1.2.5 was used to merge the high-quality paired reads. Unique nucleotide sequences were defined as clonotypes and aligned to IMGT TRB V, D and J references using MiTCR v1.1. The analysis was limited to V-J combinations with a frequency above 0.0001, which together covered roughly 99% of the repertoires. A TCR clonal expansion and chaos score per V-J combination was defined as the ratio of F50 clonal expansion to chaos observed in the TCRdist matrix. Welch's t-statistics and random forest were used to reduce the features to approximately 13 V-J combinations, which were then used as input to a naive Bayes classifier. Thyroid-blood repertoire similarity was quantified with the Morisita-Horn index. The raw public reads went through TCRdb reprocessing: fastp at Q25, MiXCR clone calling, in-frame beta chains kept. CDR3 protein duplicates are merged, each entry listing the most common genes and DNA. TCRdb, not the original authors, processed these V and J calls. This sample has 300,000 to 400,000 distinct CDR3 sequences in its table, and roughly a sixth of those were observed once. The leading ten clones occupy roughly 12% of the sample.

The sample belongs to a study of Graves' ophthalmopathy and Graves' hyperthyroidism listed by TCRdb under 2018. Context from the whole study: Peripheral blood was collected before any treatment was given, at the time of initial diagnosis. In roughly 6 hyperthyroidism patients, T-cell repertoires of thyroid tissue and blood were compared. To explore V-J signatures that separate ophthalmopathy from hyperthyroidism, a discovery set of more than 95 patients was enrolled, consisting of under 50 with ophthalmopathy and roughly 57 with stable hyperthyroidism. For independent validation, a separate cohort was made up of 18 hyperthyroidism patients plus 17 patients who later progressed from hyperthyroidism to ophthalmopathy. In total, some 130 blood samples were TCR-sequenced: some 43 ophthalmopathy, over 70 hyperthyroidism and some 17 hyperthyroidism-to-ophthalmopathy patients. After sampling, hyperthyroidism patients received methimazole starting at 30 mg daily, and ophthalmopathy patients received high-dose intravenous methylprednisolone. To tell Graves' ophthalmopathy apart from Graves' hyperthyroidism, and to predict which patients would progress to ophthalmopathy, the study relied on TCR beta repertoire signatures.

The research as a whole found: No statistical method was used to set the sample size in advance, and the investigators knew which group each participant was assigned to. Most of the expanded thyroid clonotypes with a frequency above 0.001 were also detected in blood, and it was suggested that the thyroid immune response may be reflected by blood repertoires. Ophthalmopathy was separated from stable hyperthyroidism by the 13-signature model with roughly 90% sensitivity and less than 82% specificity in cross-validation and with 80%/75% in the test set. In validation, the model predicted ophthalmopathy progression with about 71% sensitivity and around 72% specificity; some twelve predicted patients were CT-confirmed with GO in a median of approximately 6.5 months.

The chain uses TRBV6-2 or TRBV6-3 and TRBJ1-2, with a weak D call of TRBD1 (6 bases match). Sequencing input: peripheral blood. The receptor was derived from an adult man with Graves' ophthalmopathy. The CDR3 sequence is CASSKQGPTSNYGYTF. The nucleotide sequence is given as TGTGCCAGCAGTAAACAGGGTCCGACCTCTAACTATGGCTACACCTTC.